This T cell receptor (beta chain) was profiled in a study of blood T cell repertoires in COVID-19. Study overall: Sources were T cells, B-cell-depleted T cells, or PBMCs; the material itself was cDNA or gDNA.

V was pared by 3 bases and J by 5 bases, with 7 bases between. The CDR3 loop spans 12 amino acids. Libraries were prepared by immunoSEQ multiplex PCR; TCRdb keeps only in-frame clonotypes and omits some of them. The table shows roughly 220,000 clones, with around four fifths occurring only once. Material for sequencing was peripheral blood. J is TRBJ1-2 and V is TRBV12-3 or TRBV12-4, with D hard to call. The TCR was taken from a woman in her fifties or sixties who had recovered from COVID-19. The CDR3 bases are TGTGCCAGCAGTTTCCAGTTATATGGCTACACCTTC. Translating gives CASSFQLYGYTF.